Listed below are T cell receptor beta chains from one sample, sequenced in a study of long-term antiretroviral therapy in people with HIV. Assay used: immunoSEQ multiplex PCR; TCRdb lists only in-frame clones, some missing. The top ten clones hold 3.9% of a sample with tens of thousands of clones, around nine tenths of them seen once. The sequenced sample was unsorted PBMCs, obtained just before starting antiretroviral therapy. These receptors all stem from a young woman with HIV. The CDR3 runs from the conserved cysteine through the conserved F or W. D genes are given only for firm matches. Clone size is not always given. Where it is, it says once, few, many or a class for expanded clones.

J	V	length	D	size	DNA	CDR3
TRBJ1-5	TRBV21-1	18	-	-	TGTGCCAGCAGCAAAGAAGGGGGGCCACCTGGAGGCAATCAGCCCCAGCATTTT	CASSKEGGPPGGNQPQHF
TRBJ1-4	TRBV7-8	14	TRBD1	once	TGTGCCAGCAGCCCAGGGACAGCGGAAGAAAAACTGTTTTTT	CASSPGTAEEKLFF
TRBJ2-2	TRBV5-1	16	TRBD2	-	TGCGCCAGCAGAGGGACTAGCGGCCCGAACACCGGGGAGCTGTTTTTT	CASRGTSGPNTGELFF
TRBJ2-7	TRBV10-3	14	TRBD1	-	TGTGCCATTTGGACAGGGGGTTCCTCCTACGAGCAGTACTTC	CAIWTGGSSYEQYF
TRBJ1-1	TRBV28	13	-	-	TGTGCCAGCAGTCTAGGGGCCCTCACTGAAGCTTTCTTT	CASSLGALTEAFF
TRBJ2-3	TRBV21-1	18	-	-	TGTGCCAGCAGCAAACCCGATGAGACTAGCGGGGACACAGATACGCAGTATTTT	CASSKPDETSGDTDTQYF
TRBJ2-1	TRBV14	17	-	-	TGTGCCAGCAGCCACGGAGGCGGCGCCAGCTCCTACAATGAGCAGTTCTTC	CASSHGGGASSYNEQFF
TRBJ2-7	TRBV6-1	15	TRBD1	-	TGTGCCAGCAGGGACTCGGGACAGGCAACGTACGAGCAGTACTTC	CASRDSGQATYEQYF
TRBJ2-7	TRBV11-1	18	TRBD2	-	TGTGCCAGCAGCCCGGGACTAGCGGGAGGCCGCCCCCCCTACGAGCAGTACTTC	CASSPGLAGGRPPYEQYF
TRBJ1-1	TRBV5-4	16	-	-	TGTGCCAGCAGCTCCGGAGGTTCGAACTCCTACACTGAAGCTTTCTTT	CASSSGGSNSYTEAFF
TRBJ2-6	TRBV27	12	-	-	TGTGCCAGCAGTTCTGGGGCCAACGTCCTGACTTTC	CASSSGANVLTF
TRBJ2-5	TRBV9	15	-	-	TGTGCCAGCAGCCCCGGAAGCGCGTACCAAGAGACCCAGTACTTC	CASSPGSAYQETQYF
TRBJ2-7	TRBV4-3	16	-	-	TGCGCCAGCACCCCAAATCTTGGGGGGGCCCTCTACGAGCAGTACTTC	CASTPNLGGALYEQYF
TRBJ2-1	TRBV6-5	14	-	-	TGTGCCAGCAGCCCGGACGGAGACTACAATGAGCAGTTCTTC	CASSPDGDYNEQFF
TRBJ2-1	TRBV7-3	14	-	-	TGTGCCAGCAGCTTAAACGGCAGGTACAATGAGCAGTTCTTC	CASSLNGRYNEQFF
TRBJ1-3	TRBV4-3	14	-	-	TGCGCCAGCAGCCAAGCCGGGGCTTGGGACACCATATATTTT	CASSQAGAWDTIYF
TRBJ2-1	TRBV4-2	16	-	-	TGTGCCAGCAGCCATCCTCGGACCGAGGGGTACAATGAGCAGTTCTTC	CASSHPRTEGYNEQFF
TRBJ2-3	TRBV7-9	13	-	-	TGTGCCAGCAGCGAGGACTTTGGGTTAACGCAGTATTTT	CASSEDFGLTQYF
TRBJ2-2	TRBV7-9	15	-	-	TGTGCCAGCACCCCCGGGCCGGGGCGAGGCGGGGAGCTGTTTTTT	CASTPGPGRGGELFF
TRBJ2-5	TRBV21-1	16	-	-	TGTGCCAGCAGCAAAAAACTTGGCAGTTCACAAGAGACCCAGTACTTC	CASSKKLGSSQETQYF
TRBJ2-7	TRBV7-2	18	TRBD2	-	TGTGCCAGCAGCTTAGCGCGGGAGACCCCTCTATGGGGCTACGAGCAGTACTTC	CASSLARETPLWGYEQYF
TRBJ2-7	TRBV27	16	TRBD2	-	TGTGCCAGCAAGGATAGTGGGCTAGCGGGAGCCTACGAGCAGTACTTC	CASKDSGLAGAYEQYF